The T cell receptor beta chain described here comes from a study of cytomegalovirus exposure and HLA in healthy donors. Study background: Falling in the Caucasian-associated ancestry cluster were about four fifths of approximately 410 genotyped donors.

Study outcomes and limitations: An observed cluster of highly shared sequence variants was recorded as a likely sequencing artifact. A missense DCLRE1C variant was associated with V- and J-gene trimming of TCR beta chains in a later analysis, and an independent cohort replicated the association.

In regard to this clone: The antigen is undetermined.

Both 60 Vbeta primers and 13 Jbeta primers went into the PCR. Libraries were prepared by immunoSEQ multiplex PCR; TCRdb keeps only in-frame clonotypes and omits some of them. The table has around 100,000 clones, 63% seen once. The CDR3 extends over 14 amino acids. V dropped 5 bases and J dropped 7; count of bases not matched to a gene: 7. Germline assignment: CDR1 WSHSY and CDR2 SAAADI. This receptor was taken from a human donor in good health. Sequenced input: PBMCs. V gene TRBV10-2 combines with J gene TRBJ2-5; TRBD1 matches at 10 bases. The CDR3 sequence: CASSIPGQGMTQYF. CDR3 sequence (DNA): TGCGCCAGCAGTATCCCGGGACAGGGGATGACCCAGTACTTC.